This T cell receptor (beta chain) was documented in a study of cytomegalovirus exposure and HLA in healthy donors. Study-wide points: Accurate prediction of HLA-A and HLA-B alleles (for most subjects) was reportedly achieved from TCR beta sequences. Published work reported that the classifier diagnosed cytomegalovirus status with high specificity and sensitivity.

The CDR3 has 12 amino acids. V lost 5 bases and J lost 7, with 11 bases in between. CDR1 and CDR2 from the germline V gene are MDHEN and SYDVKM. Primers for the PCR totalled 60 Vbeta and 13 Jbeta. Produced via immunoSEQ multiplex PCR; TCRdb's table is partial and in-frame only. The sample carries some 92,000 clones, over 70% recorded once. A remark on this clone: Its antigen is undetermined.

The clonotype was recovered from a man aged 18 to 29 in good health and CMV-seropositive. Sequences were obtained from PBMCs. The chain recombines TRBV28 with TRBJ1-2; D is undetermined. CDR3 loop: CASSGEVFGYTF. The CDR3 nucleotides read TGTGCCAGCAGTGGGGAGGTCTTTGGCTACACCTTC.